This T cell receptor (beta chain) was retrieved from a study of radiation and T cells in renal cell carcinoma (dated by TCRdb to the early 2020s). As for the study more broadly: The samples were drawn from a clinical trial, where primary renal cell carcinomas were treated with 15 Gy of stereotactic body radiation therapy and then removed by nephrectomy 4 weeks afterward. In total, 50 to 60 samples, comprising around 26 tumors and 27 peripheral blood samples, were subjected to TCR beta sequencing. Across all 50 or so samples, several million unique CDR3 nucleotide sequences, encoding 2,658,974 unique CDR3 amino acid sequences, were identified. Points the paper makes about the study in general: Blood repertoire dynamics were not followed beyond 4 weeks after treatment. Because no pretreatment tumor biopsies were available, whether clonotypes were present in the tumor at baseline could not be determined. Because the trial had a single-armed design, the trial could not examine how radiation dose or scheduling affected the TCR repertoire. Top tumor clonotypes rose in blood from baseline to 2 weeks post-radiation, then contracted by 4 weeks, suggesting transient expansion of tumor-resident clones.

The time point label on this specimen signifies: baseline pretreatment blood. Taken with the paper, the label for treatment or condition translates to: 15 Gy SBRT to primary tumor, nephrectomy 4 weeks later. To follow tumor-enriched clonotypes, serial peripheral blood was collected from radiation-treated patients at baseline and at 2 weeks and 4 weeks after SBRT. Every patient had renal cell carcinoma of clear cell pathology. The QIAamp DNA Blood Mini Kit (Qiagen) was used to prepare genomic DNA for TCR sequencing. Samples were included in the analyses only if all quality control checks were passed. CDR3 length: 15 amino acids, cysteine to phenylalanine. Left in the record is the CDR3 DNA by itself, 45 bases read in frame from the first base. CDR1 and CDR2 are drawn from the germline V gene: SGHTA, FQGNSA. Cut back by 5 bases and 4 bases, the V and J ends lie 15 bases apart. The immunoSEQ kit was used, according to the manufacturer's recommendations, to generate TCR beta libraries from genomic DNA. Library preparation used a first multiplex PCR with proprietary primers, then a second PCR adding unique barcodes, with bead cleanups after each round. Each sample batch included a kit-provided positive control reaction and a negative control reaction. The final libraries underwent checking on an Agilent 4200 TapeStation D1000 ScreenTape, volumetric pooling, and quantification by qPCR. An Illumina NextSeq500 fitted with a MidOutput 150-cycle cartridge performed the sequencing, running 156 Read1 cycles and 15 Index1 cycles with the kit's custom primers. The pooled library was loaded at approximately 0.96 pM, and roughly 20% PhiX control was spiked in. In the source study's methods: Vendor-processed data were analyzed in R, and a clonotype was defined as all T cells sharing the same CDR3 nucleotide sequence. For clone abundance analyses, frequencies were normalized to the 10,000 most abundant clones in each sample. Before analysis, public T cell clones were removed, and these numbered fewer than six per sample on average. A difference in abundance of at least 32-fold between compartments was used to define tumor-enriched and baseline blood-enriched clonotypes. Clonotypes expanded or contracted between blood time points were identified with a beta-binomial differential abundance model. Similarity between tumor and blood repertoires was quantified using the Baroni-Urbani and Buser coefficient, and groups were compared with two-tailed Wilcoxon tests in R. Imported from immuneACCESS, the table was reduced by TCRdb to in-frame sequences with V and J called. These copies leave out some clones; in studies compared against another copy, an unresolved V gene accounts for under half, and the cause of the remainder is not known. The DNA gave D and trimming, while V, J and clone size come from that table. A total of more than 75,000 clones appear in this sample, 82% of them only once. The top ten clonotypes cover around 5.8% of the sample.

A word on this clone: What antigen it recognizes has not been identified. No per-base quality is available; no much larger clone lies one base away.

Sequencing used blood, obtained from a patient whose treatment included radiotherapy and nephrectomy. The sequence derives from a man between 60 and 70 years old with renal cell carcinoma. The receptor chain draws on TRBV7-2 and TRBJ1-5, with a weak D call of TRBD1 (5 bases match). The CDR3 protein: CASSLQELGNQPQHF. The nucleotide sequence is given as TGTGCCAGCAGCCTACAGGAATTAGGTAATCAGCCCCAGCATTTT.